The next 13 T cell receptor beta chains were all read from a single sample in a study of human T cells and chemical hapten exposure. Time point given: patch test 1, 2 weeks after DPC sensitization. Noted treatment: therapeutic diphenylcyclopropenone sensitization with weekly scalp DPC. TCRdb ran MiXCR on the RACE reads and lists one entry per CDR3 protein. The table has around 380,000 distinct CDR3 sequences, around 4.8% seen once. This sample comprised whole blood, obtained in connection with sensitization to the hapten diphenylcyclopropenone (DPC). All receptors derive from a woman aged 45-65 years with alopecia areata. Some clones in this sample may be carry-over from other donors' samples.

This chain connects TRBV6-5 to TRBJ2-3; 9 nucleotides align to TRBD1. This CDR3 has 17 amino acids. The ends lost 2 bases at V and 6 bases at J; junction bases unmatched: 12. The germline CDR1 and CDR2 sequences are MNHEY and SVGAGI. CDR3 sequence: CASSYSGTGSRYDTQYF. DNA for the CDR3: TGTGCCAGCAGTTACAGTGGGACAGGGTCACGTTATGATACGCAGTATTTT.

This clonotype was counted only a few times. This rearrangement joins TRBV28 to TRBJ2-7, with D tentatively TRBD1 (5 bases). Trimming removed 8 bases from V and 4 bases from J, with 15 bases in between. This CDR3 has 13 amino acids. Germline-derived CDR1 and CDR2 are MDHEN and SYDVKM. The CDR3 DNA sequence: TGTGCCAGCTATCCCAGGGCCTCATACGAGCAGTACTTC. Its protein is CASYPRASYEQYF.

This clonotype was observed a few times. V usage is TRBV7-8 and J usage is TRBJ2-1; D is ambiguous. The CDR3 runs 13 residues. Per germline, CDR1 SGHVS and CDR2 FQNEAQ. V lost 1 base to trimming and J lost 6 bases, with 7 bases between them. CDR3 coding DNA: TGTGCCAGCAGCTTAGACCCCGTCAATGAGCAGTTCTTC. Amino acid sequence: CASSLDPVNEQFF. Variable domain in full (rest from reference TRBV7-8 and TRBJ2-1): GAGVSQSPRYKVAKRGQDVALRCDPISGHVSLFWYQQALGQGPEFLTYFQNEAQLDKSGLPSDRFFAERPEGSVSTLKIQRTQQEDSAVYLCASSLDPVNEQFFGPGTRLTVL.

This clonotype was counted many times. V gene TRBV13 combines with J gene TRBJ2-2, with D tentatively TRBD1 (5 bases). The germline CDR1 and CDR2 sequences are PRHDT and FYEKMQ (reference sequence). There are 15 residues in the CDR3. V was clipped by 5 bases and J by 7 bases, with 17 bases between them. CDR3 amino acids: CASSVESGSIGELFF. The CDR3 bases are TGTGCCAGCAGCGTCGAATCAGGGTCCATCGGGGAGCTGTTTTTT.

The chain joins TRBV12-3 or TRBV12-4 to TRBJ1-5; D remains unclear. The CDR3 totals 14 residues. Trimming shortened V by 4 bases and J by 4 bases, and 11 bases separated the two germline ends. CDR3 sequence: CASSSTPQNQPQHF. The CDR3 DNA sequence: TGTGCCAGCAGTTCCACCCCCCAGAATCAGCCCCAGCATTTT.

This clonotype was seen ten or more times. This chain connects TRBV3-1 to TRBJ2-7; D is tentatively TRBD1 or TRBD2 (6 bases each). This CDR3 has 15 residues. Germline CDR1 and CDR2: LGHDT and YNNKEL (reference sequence). Between the trimmed V and J ends, which lost 11 bases and 0 bases, there was a span of 20 bases. The CDR3 region has the DNA TGTGCCGTAGGGGGGATGAGCGGGCCCTCCTACGAGCAGTACTTC. This sequence encodes CAVGGMSGPSYEQYF.

In this sample, this clonotype turned up many times. The V call is TRBV25-1, the J call TRBJ1-5; 9 bases align to TRBD1. V was clipped by 6 bases and J by 6 bases; unmatched bases: 6. The length of the CDR3 is 14 residues. Germline assignment: CDR1 MGHDK and CDR2 SYGVNS. DNA of the CDR3: TGTGCCAGCAGAGACAGGGGGGACAGTCAGCCCCAGCATTTT. This sequence encodes CASRDRGDSQPQHF.

Many counts were recorded for this clonotype. The V and J genes are TRBV11-2 and TRBJ2-5, with 9 positions matching TRBD2. The V gene end was trimmed by 1 base and the J gene end by 0 bases; junction bases not matched to a gene: 18. CDR1 and CDR2 from the germline V gene are SGHAT and FQNNGV. The CDR3 has 21 amino acids. CDR3 region: CASSLVGEGLSSGGDQETQYF. CDR3 DNA sequence: TGTGCCAGCAGCTTAGTCGGGGAGGGTTTGAGTAGCGGGGGTGACCAAGAGACCCAGTACTTC.

This clonotype was observed at least ten times. The chain joins TRBV7-2 to TRBJ1-5; 7 bases agree with TRBD1. V lost 3 bases and J lost 7; bases outside the gene matches: 6. Germline V gives CDR1 SGHTA, CDR2 FQGNSA. The CDR3 has 14 residues. CDR3 coding DNA: TGTGCCAGCAGCTTTGGACAGGCGAGCCAGCCCCAGCATTTT. It translates to CASSFGQASQPQHF.

This clonotype has ten or more counts. This sequence joins TRBV7-2 and TRBJ2-1, with 9 bases lining up with TRBD2. CDR1 and CDR2 (germline): SGHTA, FQGNSA. This CDR3 is built from 16 residues. Trimming cost V 6 bases and J 0 bases; bases outside gene matches: 6. DNA for the CDR3: TGTGCCAGCAGTAGTAGCGGGGGTAGCTCCTACAATGAGCAGTTCTTC. Translated: CASSSSGGSSYNEQFF.

This clonotype has a handful of counts. J is TRBJ1-2 and V is TRBV3-1; tentative D call: TRBD1 (5 bases). Germline CDR1 reads LGHDT; CDR2 reads YNNKEL (reference sequence). This CDR3 region has 16 residues. The V end lost 3 bases, the J end lost 5 bases, and 19 bases lay between the germline ends. The CDR3 DNA is TGTGCCAGCAGCCACCGAGGGACCGCCACTTTATATGGCTACACCTTC. As protein: CASSHRGTATLYGYTF.

In its sample, this clonotype was seen a few times. J is TRBJ2-3 and V is TRBV29-1; D remains unclear. This CDR3 comprises 12 residues. The V gene lost 7 bases and the J gene lost 4 bases, with 12 bases spanning the gap. Germline V gene data show CDR1 as SQVTM and CDR2 as ANQGSEA. DNA for the CDR3: TGCAGCGCCCCTAGGGCCCCAGATACGCAGTATTTT. Residues: CSAPRAPDTQYF.

This clonotype was observed at least ten times. CDR3 bases: TGCAGCGTTGATCCTAGCACAGATACGCAGTATTTT. It translates to CSVDPSTDTQYF. V gene TRBV29-1 combines with J gene TRBJ2-3; D unresolved. The V and J ends lost 3 bases and 0 bases respectively, with 4 bases between them. This CDR3 comprises 12 residues. CDR1 SQVTM and CDR2 ANQGSEA come from the germline V gene.